This is a list of T cell receptor beta chains from one sample in a study of T-cell memory formation after mild COVID-19. TCRdb analysed the 5' RACE reads with MiXCR anew, one entry per CDR3 protein. The data show about 82,000 distinct CDR3 sequences, with roughly 13% seen just once and approximately 41% held by the top ten. Sequences were obtained from PBMCs or a T cell subset sorted from them (not recorded which). The receptors stem from a man aged 18 to 29 who had mild COVID-19 (a few samples of this study predate the infection). Cell type and time point are not known. The CDR3 runs from the conserved cysteine through the conserved F or W.

j_call,v_call,cdr3_aa
TRBJ2-7,TRBV9,CASSVGEHRREQYF
TRBJ2-5,TRBV6-2/TRBV6-3,CASSYLSDRARPETQYF
TRBJ2-5,TRBV24-1,CATSGDREETQYF
TRBJ2-1,TRBV7-6,CASSPSGTGGSEQFF
TRBJ1-6,TRBV4-1,CASSQVLHDNSPLHF
TRBJ2-1,TRBV7-6,CASSFRASSYNEQFF
TRBJ2-1,TRBV7-3,CASSLDQGPYNEQFF
TRBJ2-3,TRBV12-3/TRBV12-4,CASSFYAGGESDTQYF
TRBJ2-2,TRBV3-1,CASSQVSVRTGAPNVAGELFF
TRBJ2-6,TRBV3-1,CASSQVFGSGANVLTF
TRBJ1-1,TRBV4-1,CASSPPRLSTEAFF
TRBJ1-5,TRBV12-3/TRBV12-4,CASSPRDRGNNQPQHF
TRBJ2-2,TRBV12-3/TRBV12-4,CASSLGTEYRGELFF
TRBJ2-7,TRBV12-3/TRBV12-4,CASTPGLGTYEQYF
TRBJ1-1,TRBV14,CASSLSGGGNTEAFF
TRBJ2-1,TRBV5-6,CASSLTGIRNEQFF
TRBJ2-7,TRBV6-2/TRBV6-3,CASSQGGGGYEQYF
TRBJ1-6,TRBV9,CASSPNTGGENSPLHF
TRBJ1-2,TRBV29-1,CSVFGSGLSYGYTF
TRBJ1-2,TRBV5-1,CASSLGTGTRGYTF
TRBJ1-2,TRBV6-6,CASQTGSWYGYTF
TRBJ2-7,TRBV3-1,CASSQGDRGLGSVDYEQYF
TRBJ1-3,TRBV6-1,CASSEEEGVNTIYF
TRBJ2-3,TRBV12-3/TRBV12-4,CASRERPGGTQYF
TRBJ1-2,TRBV2,CASSEKTGANYGYTF
TRBJ2-5,TRBV29-1,CSVGTGGETQYF
TRBJ1-6,TRBV7-2,CASSARTLFNSPLHF
TRBJ2-5,TRBV7-6,CASSLTLTSGGFQETQYF